The 7 T cell receptor beta chains below come from one sample, sequenced in a study of cytomegalovirus exposure and HLA in healthy donors. PCR employed 60 Vbeta and 13 Jbeta primers. Assay: immunoSEQ multiplex PCR; the TCRdb copy retains only in-frame clones and omits some. The repertoire holds 75,000 to 90,000 clones, around 70% seen once, with 8.5% to 14% in the top ten. Input material: PBMCs. The source is a woman aged 40 to 50 in good health and CMV-seropositive.

This clone has only a few counts. The chain couples TRBV30 to TRBJ2-3; 7 bases fit TRBD1. V shed 5 bases and J 2 bases; nucleotides not matched to a gene: 7. The CDR3 has 14 residues. Germline CDR1 reads GTSNPN; CDR2 reads SVGIG (reference sequence). The CDR3 nucleotides are TGTGCCTGGGGGAAGGGGGCCTACACAGATACGCAGTATTTT. Translating gives CAWGKGAYTDTQYF.

The gene calls are TRBV4-1 and TRBJ2-7; TRBD1 matches 10 bases. Losses at the gene ends were 0 bases for V and 6 bases for J; bases not matched to a gene: 5. The CDR3 length is 15 residues. Germline V CDR1 and CDR2: MGHRA, YSYEKL. For the CDR3, the DNA is TGCGCCAGCAGCCAAGAAGGACAGGGGGTAGGCGAGCAGTACTTC. This codes for CASSQEGQGVGEQYF.

The genes are TRBV7-2 and TRBJ1-2, with D tentatively TRBD1 (5 bases). The CDR3 runs 15 residues. Germline V gene sequence: CDR1 SGHTA, CDR2 FQGNSA. Trimming pared 2 bases from V and 6 bases from J, leaving 16 bases between. CDR3 nucleotides: TGTGCCAGCAGCTTAAAGTGGGGGGAGGATCATGGCTACACCTTC. Its translation is CASSLKWGEDHGYTF.

The V gene is TRBV4-2, the J gene TRBJ2-5; TRBD2 matches 14 bases. The CDR3 runs 15 residues. V shed 3 bases, J shed 6 bases, and the junction held 3 bases outside the gene matches. Per the germline V gene, CDR1 is LGHNA and CDR2 is YNFKEQ. CDR3 bases: TGTGCCAGCAGCCAGTGGACTAGCGGGGGGCAGACCCAGTACTTC. Translation: CASSQWTSGGQTQYF.

In its sample, this clone was seen a few times. The chain has TRBV10-3 and TRBJ1-5; D may be TRBD1 (5 bases). From germline, CDR1 is ENHRY and CDR2 SYGVKD. Trimming pared 4 bases from V and 3 bases from J, leaving 7 bases between. This CDR3 is built from 13 residues. CDR3 DNA sequence: TGTGCCATCAGTGGACAGTTCAATCAGCCCCAGCATTTT. Protein: CAISGQFNQPQHF.

The rearrangement uses TRBV2 and TRBJ1-2; 9 bases are shared with TRBD1. The germline CDR1 and CDR2 sequences are SNHLY and FYNNEI. The CDR3 is 14 residues long. V shed 6 bases, J shed 7 bases, and the junction held 9 bases outside the gene matches. DNA of the CDR3: TGTGCCAGCAGGCGACAGGGGGTTGGAGGTGGCTACACCTTC. It encodes CASRRQGVGGGYTF.

The count of this clone is one. The genes are TRBV30 and TRBJ1-5; 7 bases line up with TRBD1. This CDR3 contains 14 residues. Germline V gene data show CDR1 as GTSNPN and CDR2 as SVGIG (reference sequence). The junction had 8 bases not matched to a gene; V was cut back by 2 bases and J by 7 bases. The CDR3, as DNA: TGTGCCTGGAGTATCGACAGGGTCGGGCAGCCCCAGCATTTT. Its protein is CAWSIDRVGQPQHF.